These 27 T cell receptor beta chains share one sample of origin, sequenced in a study of T cell changes during pregnancy in multiple sclerosis. Some clones are missing from TCRdb's copy, which holds only in-frame ones; the method was immunoSEQ multiplex PCR. This table holds about 70,000 clones, around 90% found once. This material consisted of CD4+ T cells from peripheral blood mononuclear cells, taken after pregnancy. Every receptor here comes from a female donor with multiple sclerosis, enrolled in a pregnancy study.

The rearrangement joins TRBV19 to TRBJ1-1; D is possibly TRBD1 (5 bases). Trimming removed 3 bases at V and 5 bases at J, with 13 bases between. CDR1 is LNHDA and CDR2 is SQIVND in the germline V gene (reference sequence). The CDR3 consists of 14 residues. CDR3 sequence: CASSIVVGGTEAFF. CDR3 in DNA: TGTGCCAGTAGTATTGTCGTCGGGGGGACTGAAGCTTTCTTT.

The CDR3 DNA is TGTGCCAGCAGAGGGGGACTAGCGGCCACAGATACGCAGTATTTT. It specifies CASRGGLAATDTQYF. The V gene is TRBV5-5, the J gene TRBJ2-3; 11 bases line up with TRBD2. The CDR3 sequence is 15 residues long. V lost 5 bases, J lost 2 bases, and 4 bases stayed unmatched. Germline CDR1 SGHKS, CDR2 YYEKEE (reference sequence).

This clone was picked up one time. The chain couples TRBV5-6 to TRBJ1-4; the D gene is possibly TRBD1 (6 bases). This CDR3 contains 14 residues. Trimming removed 3 bases at V and 8 bases at J, with 14 bases between. Germline V gives CDR1 SGHDT, CDR2 YYEEEE. The DNA for the CDR3 is TGTGCCAGCAGCTCACAGGGTGGTGGGGAAAAACTGTTTTTT. Residues: CASSSQGGGEKLFF.

V is TRBV15 and J is TRBJ1-2; 7 positions match TRBD1. Unmatched junction bases numbered 3, after V lost 0 bases and J lost 8 bases. The CDR3 has 13 residues. Germline CDR1 is LNHNV and CDR2 is YYDKDF (reference sequence). The CDR3 nucleotides read TGTGCCACCAGCAGAGAACTGACAGGGGGCTACACCTTC. It is translated as CATSRELTGGYTF.

The chain uses TRBV25-1 and TRBJ1-1; 8 nucleotides line up with TRBD1. Germline CDR1 reads MGHDK; CDR2 reads SYGVNS. The CDR3 extends over 15 amino acids. V was pared by 0 bases and J by 6 bases, with 6 bases of the junction left unmatched. CDR3 in amino acids: CASSEYGQGRAEAFF. CDR3 coding DNA: TGTGCCAGCAGTGAATACGGACAGGGAAGGGCTGAAGCTTTCTTT.

With respect to this clone: The sample has other DNA sequences that encode this CDR3 too. This chain joins TRBV19 and TRBJ1-1, with 8 bases lining up with TRBD1. V lost 4 bases to trimming and J lost 5 bases; unmatched junction nucleotides: 3. The CDR3 loop spans 13 amino acids. Germline CDR1 LNHDA, CDR2 SQIVND (reference sequence). The CDR3: CASSTQGATEAFF. The CDR3 region has the DNA TGTGCCAGTAGTACCCAGGGGGCTACTGAAGCTTTCTTT. The full variable domain, in which reference TRBV19 and TRBJ1-1 provide the parts outside the CDR3, is DGGITQSPKYLFRKEGQNVTLSCEQNLNHDAMYWYRQDPGQGLRLIYYSQIVNDFQKGDIAEGYSVSREKKESFPLTVTSAQKNPTAFYLCASSTQGATEAFFGQGTRLTVV.

This chain joins TRBV28 and TRBJ1-2; D not resolved. Per germline, CDR1 MDHEN and CDR2 SYDVKM. V lost 6 bases and J 5 bases, leaving 19 bases between the germline ends. There are 15 residues in the CDR3. CDR3 sequence (DNA): TGTGCCAGCAGCCCGGCGGGCGCCCTACTTTATGGCTACACCTTC. Protein: CASSPAGALLYGYTF.

The CDR3 protein is CASSYSWAGGYEQYF. The CDR3 DNA reads as TGTGCCAGCAGTTACTCGTGGGCAGGGGGGTACGAGCAGTACTTC. This chain links TRBV6-5 with TRBJ2-7; D is perhaps TRBD1 (7 bases). The V end lost 0 bases, the J end lost 4 bases, and 13 bases lay between the germline ends. This CDR3 region has 15 residues. CDR1 MNHEY and CDR2 SVGAGI come from the germline V gene.

In its sample, this clone was seen once. The rearrangement links TRBV2 to TRBJ1-2; 12 bases are shared with TRBD1. Germline loops: CDR1 SNHLY, CDR2 FYNNEI. The CDR3 covers 15 residues. Trimming cost V 10 bases and J 4 bases; bases outside gene matches: 10. This CDR3 reads CATSGQGAVSYGYTF. The CDR3 bases are TGTGCCACCTCGGGACAGGGGGCTGTGAGCTATGGCTACACCTTC.

This clone was seen a single time. The chain employs TRBV9 and TRBJ2-2, with 7 bases lining up with TRBD1. CDR3 length: 15 residues. Germline V gene lookup returns CDR1 SGDLS and CDR2 YYNGEE. Losses at the gene ends were 0 bases for V and 4 bases for J; bases not matched to a gene: 3. CDR3 sequence (DNA): TGTGCCAGCAGCGTAGGACCAGGGGGCACCGGGGAGCTGTTTTTT. Translating it yields CASSVGPGGTGELFF. The entire variable domain, with the rest obtained from reference TRBV9 and TRBJ2-2, is as follows: DSGVTQTPKHLITATGQRVTLRCSPRSGDLSVYWYQQSLDQGLQFLIQYYNGEERAKGNILERFSAQQFPDLHSELNLSSLELGDSALYFCASSVGPGGTGELFFGEGSRLTVL.

The chain couples TRBV9 to TRBJ1-1; TRBD1 is a possible D gene (5 bases). The CDR3 runs to 14 residues. The V and J ends lost 2 bases and 5 bases respectively, with 13 bases between them. The V gene's germline CDR1 is SGDLS and CDR2 YYNGEE. For the CDR3, the DNA is TGTGCCAGCAGCGTCGGGGGAATGGAGACTGAAGCTTTCTTT. Protein: CASSVGGMETEAFF.

The chain employs TRBV14 and TRBJ1-1; a possible D gene is TRBD1 (5 bases). The V and J ends lost 1 base and 4 bases respectively, with 13 bases between them. The germline V gene has CDR1 SGHDN and CDR2 FVKESK. This CDR3 spans 15 amino acids. The CDR3 sequence: CASSQGRGTGTEAFF. The CDR3 DNA follows: TGTGCCAGCAGCCAAGGCCGGGGGACGGGCACTGAAGCTTTCTTT.

This chain joins TRBV5-4 and TRBJ2-6; D perhaps matches TRBD1 (6 bases). There are 18 residues in the CDR3. The germline V gene has CDR1 SGHNT and CDR2 YYREEE (reference sequence). The ends were cut back, 4 bases at V and 0 bases at J, with 17 bases in the middle. CDR3: CASSLGAGANSGANVLTF. Written as DNA, the CDR3 is TGTGCCAGCAGCCTGGGGGCTGGGGCGAACTCTGGGGCCAACGTCCTGACTTTC.

The chain uses TRBV5-4 and TRBJ2-3, with a weak D call TRBD2 (5 bases). CDR1 and CDR2 (germline): SGHNT, YYREEE (reference sequence). Trimming stripped 1 base from V and 0 bases from J, with 12 bases between. The CDR3 runs to 16 residues. This CDR3 reads CASSLKSGTSTDTQYF. The CDR3 nucleotides are TGTGCCAGCAGCTTGAAGAGCGGAACTAGCACAGATACGCAGTATTTT.

This sequence joins TRBV27 and TRBJ2-7, with 10 bases matching TRBD2. V shed 8 bases and J 0 bases; nucleotides not matched to a gene: 4. CDR1 is MNHEY, CDR2 SMNVEV, per germline (reference sequence). The length of the CDR3 is 14 residues. The CDR3 sequence: CASLRLAGSYEQYF. The CDR3 nucleotides are TGTGCCAGCCTCCGACTAGCGGGCTCCTACGAGCAGTACTTC.

Comment on this clone: This is likely a read error, given that the CDR3 carries no conserved phenylalanine or tryptophan at its end. The chain uses TRBV5-7 and TRBJ1-6; D might be TRBD1 (6 bases). TRBV5-7 is designated an ORF whose function remains uncertain. The V gene lost 4 bases and the J gene lost 2 bases, with 16 bases spanning the gap. The CDR3 consists of 17 residues. The CDR3, as DNA: TGTGCCAGCAGCGAGCCGGCGGGGGCCCCCTATAATTCACCCCTCCACCTT. Amino acids: CASSEPAGAPYNSPLHL.

This chain connects TRBV19 to TRBJ1-5; 8 nucleotides line up with TRBD1. The CDR3 is made up of 14 amino acids. V shed 5 bases and J 6 bases; nucleotides not matched to a gene: 6. In germline, CDR1 is LNHDA, CDR2 SQIVND (reference sequence). The CDR3 loop reads CASSVNRGGQPQHF. CDR3 nucleotides: TGTGCCAGTAGTGTTAACAGGGGGGGTCAGCCCCAGCATTTT. Drawing the rest from reference TRBV19 and TRBJ1-5, the complete variable domain is DGGITQSPKYLFRKEGQNVTLSCEQNLNHDAMYWYRQDPGQGLRLIYYSQIVNDFQKGDIAEGYSVSREKKESFPLTVTSAQKNPTAFYLCASSVNRGGQPQHFGDGTRLSIL.

In regard to this clone: The germline gene is not matched at one end of the junction; a read error may be the cause. The rearrangement joins TRBV27 to TRBJ1-1; 10 bases fit TRBD1. The CDR3 is 14 residues long. Germline V gene sequence: CDR1 MNHEY, CDR2 SMNVEV (reference sequence). CDR3 amino acids: CASSPVTGTGVSIF. The CDR3, as DNA: TGTGCCAGCAGTCCTGTTACCGGGACAGGGGTGTCGATCTTT.

The chain couples TRBV5-5 to TRBJ2-5; 13 positions match TRBD2. The CDR3 runs 15 residues. The J segment lost 5 bases and the V segment lost 2 bases, leaving 3 bases of the junction unmatched. Germline assignment: CDR1 SGHKS and CDR2 YYEKEE (reference sequence). CDR3 amino acids: CASSFGLAGAETQYF. CDR3 bases: TGTGCCAGCAGCTTTGGACTAGCGGGAGCGGAGACCCAGTACTTC.

This clone is a singleton in its sample. The rearrangement joins TRBV5-4 to TRBJ2-7; 7 bases are shared with TRBD1. The CDR3 runs to 14 residues. Germline V lookup: CDR1 SGHNT, CDR2 YYREEE (reference sequence). J lost 1 base, V lost 1 base, and 2 bases had no gene match. The CDR3 DNA reads TGTGCCAGCAGCTTGCCAGGGGGTTCCTACGAGCAGTACTTC. This translates into CASSLPGGSYEQYF.

The V and J genes are TRBV7-8 and TRBJ2-7; 9 bases are a match to TRBD1. The CDR3 loop spans 15 amino acids. Looked up from germline, CDR1 is SGHVS and CDR2 is FQNEAQ. After removal of 2 bases from V and 6 bases from J, the junction contained 8 bases not matched to a gene. The CDR3 loop is CASSLTGQGVSEQYF. The CDR3 region has the DNA TGTGCCAGCAGCTTAACGGGACAGGGAGTCAGCGAGCAGTACTTC.

The genes are TRBV9 and TRBJ2-1; TRBD2 agrees at 8 bases. The ends lost 4 bases at V and 2 bases at J; junction bases unmatched: 5. The CDR3 runs to 15 residues. Germline values: CDR1 SGDLS, CDR2 YYNGEE. The CDR3 reads CASSPSGWTYNEQFF. CDR3 DNA sequence: TGTGCCAGCAGCCCTAGCGGGTGGACCTACAATGAGCAGTTCTTC. Using reference TRBV9 and TRBJ2-1 for the parts outside the CDR3, the full variable domain is DSGVTQTPKHLITATGQRVTLRCSPRSGDLSVYWYQQSLDQGLQFLIQYYNGEERAKGNILERFSAQQFPDLHSELNLSSLELGDSALYFCASSPSGWTYNEQFFGPGTRLTVL.

Concerning this clone itself: The junction departs from germline at one end; a sequencing error may be responsible. V gene TRBV30 combines with J gene TRBJ2-2, with TRBD1 as a possible D gene (6 bases). In germline, CDR1 is GTSNPN, CDR2 SVGIG (reference sequence). This CDR3 has 11 residues. The CDR3 DNA is TGTGCCTGGAAGGACAGAGGGGAACTGTTTTTT. It translates to CAWKDRGELFF.

The CDR3 sequence: CASSLTGVPPLYF. CDR3 in DNA: TGTGCCAGCAGCTTAACAGGGGTACCCCCCCTGTACTTC. The chain uses TRBV7-3 and TRBJ2-7, with a tentative D call TRBD1 (5 bases). CDR1 SGHTA and CDR2 FQGTGA come from the germline V gene. The CDR3 length is 13 residues. Trimming removed 0 bases at V and 12 bases at J, with 15 bases between.

This clone has only one observation. The J gene is TRBJ1-4, the V gene TRBV28; D might be TRBD1 (5 bases). The CDR3 runs 13 residues. Trimming removed 8 bases at V and 3 bases at J, with 10 bases between. Germline loops: CDR1 MDHEN, CDR2 SYDVKM. The DNA for the CDR3 is TGTGCCAGCCGGGGGTATTCTAATGAAAAACTGTTTTTT. This translates into CASRGYSNEKLFF.

The genes are TRBV5-5 and TRBJ1-6, with 8 bases that match TRBD1. This CDR3 contains 17 residues. V lost 4 bases and J lost 9; bases outside the gene matches: 15. Germline V gives CDR1 SGHKS, CDR2 YYEKEE (reference sequence). Here the CDR3 DNA reads TGTGCCAGCAGCCGCACCCCAGGACAGGGAGGTACTTCACCCCTCCACTTT. Translation: CASSRTPGQGGTSPLHF.

The chain uses TRBV6-5 and TRBJ1-2; D is undetermined. In germline, CDR1 is MNHEY, CDR2 SVGAGI. Trimming left V 8 bases short and J 2 bases short, with 18 bases between. This CDR3 contains 15 residues. DNA of the CDR3: TGTGCCAGCGCGGGGAGTGGGGAGAGGAACTATGGCTACACCTTC. Its translation is CASAGSGERNYGYTF.